The present T cell receptor (beta chain) was sequenced within a study of control samples from healthy donors and cancer patients. Measured with immunoSEQ multiplex PCR; TCRdb has only the in-frame clones, and not every one. Among about 120,000 clones listed, over 80% were seen once. CDR1 is SGHVS and CDR2 is FQNEAQ in the germline V gene. The CDR3 has 17 residues. Trimming removed 4 bases at V and 4 bases at J, with 19 bases between. The TCR sequence derives from a woman aged 45 to 65 in good health. Sequences were obtained from blood. The chain is built from TRBV7-8 and TRBJ1-4, with D hard to call. In nucleotides, the CDR3 is TGTGCCAGCAGCTCCACGGCACCGGGAGGACGTAATGAAAAACTGTTTTTT. Its translation is CASSSTAPGGRNEKLFF.